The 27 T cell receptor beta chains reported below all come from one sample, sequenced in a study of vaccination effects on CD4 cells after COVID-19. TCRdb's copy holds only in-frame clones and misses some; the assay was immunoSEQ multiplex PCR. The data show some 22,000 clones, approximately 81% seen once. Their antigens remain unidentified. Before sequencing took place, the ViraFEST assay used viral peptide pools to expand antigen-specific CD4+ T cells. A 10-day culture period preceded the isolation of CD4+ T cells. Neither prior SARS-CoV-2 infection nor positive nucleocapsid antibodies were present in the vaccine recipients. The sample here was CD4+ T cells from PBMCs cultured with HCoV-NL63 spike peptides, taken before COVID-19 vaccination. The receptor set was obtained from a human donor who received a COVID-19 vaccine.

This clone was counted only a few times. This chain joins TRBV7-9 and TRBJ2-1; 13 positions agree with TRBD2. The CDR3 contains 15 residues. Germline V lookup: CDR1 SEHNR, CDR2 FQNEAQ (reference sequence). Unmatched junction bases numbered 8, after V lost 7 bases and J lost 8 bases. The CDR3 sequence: CASNTGTSGIDEQFF. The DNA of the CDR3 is TGTGCCAGCAACACCGGGACTAGCGGGATCGATGAGCAGTTCTTC.

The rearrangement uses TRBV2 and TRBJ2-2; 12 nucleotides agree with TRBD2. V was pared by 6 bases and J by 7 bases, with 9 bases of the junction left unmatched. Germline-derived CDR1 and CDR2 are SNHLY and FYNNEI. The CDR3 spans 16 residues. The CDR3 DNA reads TGTGCCAGCAGCCCTAGCGGGGGGGCGGTCGGCGGGGAGCTGTTTTTT. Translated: CASSPSGGAVGGELFF.

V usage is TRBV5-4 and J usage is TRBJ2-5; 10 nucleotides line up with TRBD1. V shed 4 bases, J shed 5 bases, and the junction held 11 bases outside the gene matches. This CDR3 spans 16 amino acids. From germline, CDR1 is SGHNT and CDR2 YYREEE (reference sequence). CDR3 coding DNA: TGTGCCAGCAGCCCCTGGGGGGGGACAGGGGCTGAGACCCAGTACTTC. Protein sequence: CASSPWGGTGAETQYF.

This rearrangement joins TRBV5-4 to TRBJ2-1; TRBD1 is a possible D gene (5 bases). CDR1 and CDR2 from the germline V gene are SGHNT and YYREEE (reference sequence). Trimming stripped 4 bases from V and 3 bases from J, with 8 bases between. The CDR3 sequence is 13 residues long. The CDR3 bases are TGTGCCAGCAGCAGACAGAGCTACAATGAGCAGTTCTTC. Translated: CASSRQSYNEQFF.

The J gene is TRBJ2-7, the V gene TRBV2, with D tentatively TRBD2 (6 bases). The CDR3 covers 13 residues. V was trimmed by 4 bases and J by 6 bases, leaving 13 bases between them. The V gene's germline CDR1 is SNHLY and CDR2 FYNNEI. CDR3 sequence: CASSGRGRGEQYF. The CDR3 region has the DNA TGTGCCAGCAGTGGGAGGGGTAGGGGCGAGCAGTACTTC.

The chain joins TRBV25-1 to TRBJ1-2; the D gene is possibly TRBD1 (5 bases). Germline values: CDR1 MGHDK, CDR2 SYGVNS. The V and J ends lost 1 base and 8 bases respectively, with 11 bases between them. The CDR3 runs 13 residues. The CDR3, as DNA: TGTGCCAGCAGTGAATGGGGCCGTAGAGGCTACACCTTC. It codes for CASSEWGRRGYTF.

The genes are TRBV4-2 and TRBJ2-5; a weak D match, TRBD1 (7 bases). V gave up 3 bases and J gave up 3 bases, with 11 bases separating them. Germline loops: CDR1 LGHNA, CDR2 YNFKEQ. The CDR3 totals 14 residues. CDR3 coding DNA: TGTGCCAGCAGCCAGAGCAGGGGGGAAGAGACCCAGTACTTC. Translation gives CASSQSRGEETQYF.

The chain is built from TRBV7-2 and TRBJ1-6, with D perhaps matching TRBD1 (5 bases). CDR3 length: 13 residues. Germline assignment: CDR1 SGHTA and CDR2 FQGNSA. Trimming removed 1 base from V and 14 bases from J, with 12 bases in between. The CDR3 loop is CASSLGREGTLHF. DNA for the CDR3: TGTGCCAGCAGCTTAGGCCGGGAGGGGACCCTCCACTTT.

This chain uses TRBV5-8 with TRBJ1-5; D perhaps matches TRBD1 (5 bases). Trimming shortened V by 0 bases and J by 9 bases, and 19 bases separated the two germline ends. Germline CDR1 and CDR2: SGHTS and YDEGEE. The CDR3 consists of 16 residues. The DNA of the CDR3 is TGTGCCAGCAGCTTGGCCCAGCAGGGCCCCAACGGGCCCCAGCATTTT. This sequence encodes CASSLAQQGPNGPQHF.

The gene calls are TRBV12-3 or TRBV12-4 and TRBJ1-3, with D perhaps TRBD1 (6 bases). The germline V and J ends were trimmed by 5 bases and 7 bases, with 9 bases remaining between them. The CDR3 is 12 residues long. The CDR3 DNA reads TGTGCCAGCAGTGGGGGGCGGAACACCATATATTTT. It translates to CASSGGRNTIYF.

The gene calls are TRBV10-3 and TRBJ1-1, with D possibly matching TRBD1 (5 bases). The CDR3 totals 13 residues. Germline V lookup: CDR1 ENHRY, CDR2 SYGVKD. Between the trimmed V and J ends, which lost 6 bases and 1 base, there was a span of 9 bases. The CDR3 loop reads CAIRNDRNTEAFF. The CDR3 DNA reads TGTGCCATCAGAAACGACAGGAACACTGAAGCTTTCTTT.

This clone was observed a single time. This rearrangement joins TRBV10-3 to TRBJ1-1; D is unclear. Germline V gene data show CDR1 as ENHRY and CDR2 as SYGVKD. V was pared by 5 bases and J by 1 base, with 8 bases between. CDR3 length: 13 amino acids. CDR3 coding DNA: TGTGCCATCAGTTCCACGGGGAACACTGAAGCTTTCTTT. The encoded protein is CAISSTGNTEAFF.

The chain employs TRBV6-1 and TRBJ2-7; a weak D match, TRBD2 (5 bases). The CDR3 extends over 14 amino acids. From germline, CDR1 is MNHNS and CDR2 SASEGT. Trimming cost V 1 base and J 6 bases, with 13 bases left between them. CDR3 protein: CASSEGGNIGEQYF. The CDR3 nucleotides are TGTGCCAGCAGTGAAGGAGGGAACATTGGCGAGCAGTACTTC.

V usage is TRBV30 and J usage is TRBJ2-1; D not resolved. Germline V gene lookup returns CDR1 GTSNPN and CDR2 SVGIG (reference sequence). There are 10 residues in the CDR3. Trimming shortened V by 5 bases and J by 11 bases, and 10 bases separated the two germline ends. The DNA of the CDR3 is TGTGCCTGGTCGGATGGGAAGCAGTTCTTC. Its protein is CAWSDGKQFF.

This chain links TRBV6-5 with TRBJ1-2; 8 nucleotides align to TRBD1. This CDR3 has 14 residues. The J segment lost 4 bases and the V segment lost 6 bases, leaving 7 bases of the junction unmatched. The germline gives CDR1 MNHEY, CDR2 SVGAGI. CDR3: CASRRGQALYGYTF. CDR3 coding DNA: TGTGCCAGCAGGAGGGGACAGGCCCTCTATGGCTACACCTTC.

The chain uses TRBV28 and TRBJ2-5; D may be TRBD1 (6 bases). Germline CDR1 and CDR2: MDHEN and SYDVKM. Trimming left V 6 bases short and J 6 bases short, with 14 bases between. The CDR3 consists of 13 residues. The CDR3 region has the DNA TGTGCCAGCAGACAACAGGGTTCACAGACCCAGTACTTC. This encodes CASRQQGSQTQYF.

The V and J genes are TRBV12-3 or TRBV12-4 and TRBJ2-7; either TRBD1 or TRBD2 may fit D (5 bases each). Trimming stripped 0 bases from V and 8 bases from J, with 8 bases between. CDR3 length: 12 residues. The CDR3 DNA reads TGTGCCAGCAGTTTAGCGTGGGGGAAGCAGTACTTC. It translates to CASSLAWGKQYF.

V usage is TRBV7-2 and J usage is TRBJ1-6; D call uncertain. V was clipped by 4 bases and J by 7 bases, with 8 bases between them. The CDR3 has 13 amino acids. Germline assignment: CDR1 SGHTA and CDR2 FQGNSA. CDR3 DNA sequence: TGTGCCAGCAGCTCCTCCCACAATTCACCCCTCCACTTT. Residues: CASSSSHNSPLHF.

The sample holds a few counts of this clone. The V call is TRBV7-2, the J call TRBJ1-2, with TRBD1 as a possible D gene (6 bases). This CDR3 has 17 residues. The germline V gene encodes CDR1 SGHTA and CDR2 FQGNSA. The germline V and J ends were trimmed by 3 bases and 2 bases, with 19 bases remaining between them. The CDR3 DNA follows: TGTGCCAGCAGCTTGGACCCGGGACACCGAGGAAACTATGGCTACACCTTC. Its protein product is CASSLDPGHRGNYGYTF.

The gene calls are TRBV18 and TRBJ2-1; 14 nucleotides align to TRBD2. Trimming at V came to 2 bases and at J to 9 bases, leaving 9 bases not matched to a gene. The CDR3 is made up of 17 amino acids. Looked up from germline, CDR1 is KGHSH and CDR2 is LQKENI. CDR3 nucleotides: TGTGCCAGCTCACCAGACTTGGGACTAGCGGGAGAAGGTGAGCAGTTCTTC. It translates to CASSPDLGLAGEGEQFF.

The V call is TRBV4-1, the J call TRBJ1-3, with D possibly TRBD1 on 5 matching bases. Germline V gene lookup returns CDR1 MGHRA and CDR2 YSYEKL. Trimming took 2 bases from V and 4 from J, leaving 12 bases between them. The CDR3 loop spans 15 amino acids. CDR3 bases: TGCGCCAGCAGCCAACCAGACAGAAAAGGAAACACCATATATTTT. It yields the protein CASSQPDRKGNTIYF.

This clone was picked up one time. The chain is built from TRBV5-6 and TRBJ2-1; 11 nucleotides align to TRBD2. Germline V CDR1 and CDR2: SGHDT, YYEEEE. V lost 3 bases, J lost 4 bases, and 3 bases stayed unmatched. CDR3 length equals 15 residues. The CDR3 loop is CASSSGLAAYNEQFF. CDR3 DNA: TGTGCCAGCAGCTCGGGACTAGCGGCTTACAATGAGCAGTTCTTC.

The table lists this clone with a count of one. The CDR3 nucleotides are TGTGCCAGTAGTCCGCGGGGGGGAGGCACAGATACGCAGTATTTT. Translating gives CASSPRGGGTDTQYF. J is TRBJ2-3 and V is TRBV19, with TRBD2 matching over 9 bases. CDR1 is LNHDA and CDR2 is SQIVND in the germline V gene (reference sequence). The CDR3 is made up of 15 amino acids. V was clipped by 5 bases and J by 1 base; unmatched bases: 4.

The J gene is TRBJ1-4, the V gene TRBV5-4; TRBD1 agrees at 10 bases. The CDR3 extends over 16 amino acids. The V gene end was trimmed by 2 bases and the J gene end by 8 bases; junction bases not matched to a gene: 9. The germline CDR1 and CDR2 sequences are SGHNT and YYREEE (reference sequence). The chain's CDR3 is CASSLGPGQGREKLFF. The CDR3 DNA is TGTGCCAGCAGCTTAGGTCCGGGACAGGGGAGAGAAAAACTGTTTTTT.

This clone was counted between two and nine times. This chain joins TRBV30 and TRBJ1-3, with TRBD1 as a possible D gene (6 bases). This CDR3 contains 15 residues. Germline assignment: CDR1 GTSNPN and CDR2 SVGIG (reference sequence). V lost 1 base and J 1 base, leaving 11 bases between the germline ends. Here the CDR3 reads CAWSALTGSGNTIYF. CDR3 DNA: TGTGCCTGGAGTGCTTTAACAGGGTCTGGAAACACCATATATTTT.

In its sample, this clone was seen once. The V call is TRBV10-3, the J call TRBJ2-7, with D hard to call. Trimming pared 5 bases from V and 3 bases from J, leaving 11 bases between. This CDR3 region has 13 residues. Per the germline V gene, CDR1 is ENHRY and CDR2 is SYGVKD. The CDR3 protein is CAISSSEIYEQYF. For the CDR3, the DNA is TGTGCCATCAGTAGCAGCGAGATCTACGAGCAGTACTTC.

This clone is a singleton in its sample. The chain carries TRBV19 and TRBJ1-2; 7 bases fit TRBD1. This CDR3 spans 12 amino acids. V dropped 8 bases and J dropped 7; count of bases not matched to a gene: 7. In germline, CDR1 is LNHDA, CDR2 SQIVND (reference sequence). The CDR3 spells CASSQGVRGYTF. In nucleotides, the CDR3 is TGTGCCAGTTCGCAGGGGGTTCGTGGCTACACCTTC.